Shown below are 14 T cell receptor beta chains from a single sample sequenced in a study of PD-1 blockade in classical Hodgkin lymphoma. All patients experienced relapse after autologous stem cell transplantation, and brentuximab vedotin exposure was variable. Assay: immunoSEQ multiplex PCR; the TCRdb copy retains only in-frame clones and omits some. The profile shows 20,000 to 30,000 clones, approximately 81% of them singletons. Sequencing was performed on peripheral blood mononuclear cells (PBMCs), taken before the second cycle of nivolumab. These receptors were collected from a human donor with classical Hodgkin lymphoma.

The chain is built from TRBV6-5 and TRBJ1-2; D perhaps matches TRBD1 (5 bases). V dropped 6 bases and J dropped 5 bases, with 10 bases sitting between them. This CDR3 is 12 amino acids long. Germline values: CDR1 MNHEY, CDR2 SVGAGI. This CDR3 reads CASSPTDYGYTF. DNA of the CDR3: TGTGCCAGCAGCCCGACAGATTATGGCTACACCTTC.

This chain links TRBV28 with TRBJ2-5, with 13 positions matching TRBD2. CDR3 length: 15 amino acids. The germline V gene encodes CDR1 MDHEN and CDR2 SYDVKM. V gave up 5 bases and J gave up 5 bases; unmatched junction bases: 5. The CDR3 DNA is TGTGCCAGCAGTGACGGACTAGCGGGAGTTGAGACCCAGTACTTC. Its protein product is CASSDGLAGVETQYF.

The rearrangement joins TRBV14 to TRBJ1-1; D uncertain. CDR3 length: 14 amino acids. V lost 0 bases to trimming and J lost 3 bases, with 8 bases between them. Germline values: CDR1 SGHDN, CDR2 FVKESK. This chain's CDR3 is CASSQDPFYTEAFF. The CDR3 coding sequence is TGTGCCAGCAGCCAAGATCCATTCTACACTGAAGCTTTCTTT.

The chain recombines TRBV7-2 with TRBJ2-7; the D gene is possibly TRBD1 (5 bases). There are 15 residues in the CDR3. V was clipped by 2 bases and J by 3 bases, with 14 bases between them. Germline V gene sequence: CDR1 SGHTA, CDR2 FQGNSA. CDR3 in DNA: TGTGCCAGCAGCTTAATTCAGGGAAGGAGCTACGAGCAGTACTTC. Residues: CASSLIQGRSYEQYF.

The genes are TRBV19 and TRBJ2-1; 8 positions agree with TRBD2. The CDR3 is made up of 17 amino acids. The trim removed 6 bases at V and 8 bases at J, leaving 18 bases unmatched. The germline V gene encodes CDR1 LNHDA and CDR2 SQIVND (reference sequence). The CDR3 nucleotides are TGTGCCAGTAGGGGAAGCCTCCGGGAGGGCCGACGGGATGAGCAGTTCTTC. Its protein product is CASRGSLREGRRDEQFF.

The CDR3 region has the DNA TGTGCCAGCAGTGAGGACCCGGCCCGAGAGACCCAGTACTTC. This gives the protein CASSEDPARETQYF. The chain combines TRBV25-1 with TRBJ2-5; D not resolved. V lost 3 bases, J lost 4 bases, and 12 bases lay in between. The CDR3 is made up of 14 amino acids. Germline loops: CDR1 MGHDK, CDR2 SYGVNS.

The chain has TRBV28 and TRBJ1-2; D is undetermined. The ends were cut back, 6 bases at V and 3 bases at J, with 11 bases in the middle. CDR1 and CDR2 (germline): MDHEN, SYDVKM. CDR3 size: 13 residues. CDR3 residues: CASSPGEYYGYTF. CDR3 sequence (DNA): TGTGCCAGCAGCCCCGGGGAATACTATGGCTACACCTTC.

This sequence joins TRBV19 and TRBJ2-3, with TRBD1 as a possible D gene (5 bases). CDR3 length equals 16 residues. Germline V CDR1 and CDR2: LNHDA, SQIVND (reference sequence). The V and J ends lost 5 bases and 0 bases respectively, with 15 bases between them. The CDR3 sequence: CASSPLAGPSTDTQYF. The CDR3 DNA is TGTGCCAGTAGTCCTCTGGCAGGGCCGAGCACAGATACGCAGTATTTT.

V and J are TRBV28 and TRBJ1-2, with 9 bases that match TRBD1. Germline V gives CDR1 MDHEN, CDR2 SYDVKM. The CDR3 totals 13 residues. V lost 5 bases and J lost 8; bases outside the gene matches: 6. CDR3 loop: CASSRNRGRGYTF. CDR3 sequence (DNA): TGTGCCAGCAGTCGTAACAGGGGGCGCGGCTACACCTTC.

The rearrangement joins TRBV27 to TRBJ2-1, with 11 bases fitting TRBD1. CDR3 length equals 15 residues. Trimming removed 4 bases from V and 6 bases from J; junction bases left unmatched: 5. Germline CDR1 reads MNHEY; CDR2 reads SMNVEV (reference sequence). In DNA form, the CDR3 reads TGTGCCAGCAGTTCCCCCGGGACAGGGGGCAATGAGCAGTTCTTC. Its translation: CASSSPGTGGNEQFF.

V usage is TRBV5-4 and J usage is TRBJ1-6; 8 bases align to TRBD1. Trimming at V came to 3 bases and at J to 7 bases, leaving 3 bases not matched to a gene. The CDR3 contains 14 residues. Germline V gene sequence: CDR1 SGHNT, CDR2 YYREEE (reference sequence). CDR3 nucleotide sequence: TGTGCCAGCAGCTCTTACAGGGGGAATTCACCCCTCCACTTT. Its translation: CASSSYRGNSPLHF.

The chain links TRBV12-5 to TRBJ2-3, with TRBD2 identical over 9 bases. With V trimmed by 0 bases and J by 2 bases, 18 bases remained unmatched. The CDR3 sequence is 21 residues long. Germline V lookup: CDR1 LGHNT, CDR2 FRNRAP. CDR3 sequence: CASGLVLSGGPTIINTDTQYF. CDR3 DNA: TGTGCTAGTGGTTTGGTACTAAGCGGGGGGCCAACTATTATTAACACAGATACGCAGTATTTT.

DNA for the CDR3: TGTGCCTGGAGGAAACGTGAGGGAACGAACACTGAAGCTTTCTTT. Encoded protein: CAWRKREGTNTEAFF. V gene TRBV30 combines with J gene TRBJ1-1; unclear D gene. Germline lookup yields CDR1 GTSNPN and CDR2 SVGIG (reference sequence). The CDR3 loop spans 15 amino acids. With 3 bases removed from V and 1 base from J, the gap between germline ends came to 15 bases. Combining the CDR3 with reference TRBV30 and TRBJ1-1 gives the whole variable domain SQTIHQWPATLVQPVGSPLSLECTVEGTSNPNLYWYRQAAGRGLQLLFYSVGIGQISSEVPQNLSASRPQDRQFILSSKKLLLSDSGFYLCAWRKREGTNTEAFFGQGTRLTVV.

The chain has TRBV9 and TRBJ2-2; 8 bases are shared with TRBD2. Trimming at V came to 2 bases and at J to 7 bases, leaving 4 bases not matched to a gene. CDR3 length equals 14 residues. Germline V lookup: CDR1 SGDLS, CDR2 YYNGEE. CDR3 bases: TGTGCCAGCAGCGTGGCCGCGGGAGGCGGGGAGCTGTTTTTT. Protein product: CASSVAAGGGELFF.